This T cell receptor (beta chain) was retrieved from a study of CD8 T cells in ankylosing spondylitis. The study's findings and limits: Reportedly, disease-linked clones are significantly enriched in ankylosing spondylitis patients' matched synovial fluid. The study identified a TCR beta motif of 7 or 8 highly homologous variants that appeared characteristic of ankylosing spondylitis blood. There were earlier reports of some motif variants in reactive arthritis synovial fluid and blood.

Using quantitative 5'-RACE with molecular barcodes, the authors made TCR beta libraries. In TCRdb, the 5' RACE reads were re-called with MiXCR into one record per CDR3 protein. The sample carries approximately 140,000 distinct CDR3 sequences, around 45% recorded once. Points on this clonotype: The antigen is unknown.

CDR1 is DFQATT, CDR2 SNEGSKA, per germline (reference sequence). The junction had 6 bases not matched to a gene; V was cut back by 4 bases and J by 6 bases. The CDR3 has 14 residues. J is TRBJ2-2 and V is TRBV20-1; 9 bases are shared with TRBD2. Sequences were obtained from synovial fluid, either unsorted or a sorted T cell fraction (not recorded which). The origin of this receptor is a male donor with ankylosing spondylitis. DNA for the CDR3: TGCAGTGCTACCCGCGGGGGGGGGTCCGGGGAGCTGTTTTTT. It codes for CSATRGGGSGELFF.